Listed below are T cell receptor beta chains from one sample, sequenced in a study of T cells in Graves' hyperthyroidism and ophthalmopathy. TCRdb independently ran MiXCR on the multiplex PCR reads; one entry per CDR3 protein. The sample carries hundreds of thousands of distinct CDR3 sequences, 15% to 20% recorded once. The specimen sequenced was blood. These receptor sequences come from a woman aged 25 to 39 with Graves' hyperthyroidism. Each CDR3 is given with its conserved first and last residue. D genes are given only for firm matches. Part of the rows lack a size; the others show once, few, many or a class for expanded clones.

clone size	CDR3 length	V gene	D gene	J gene	CDR3 DNA	CDR3 protein
few	16	TRBV7-9	TRBD2	TRBJ2-1	TGTGCCAGCAGCTTAGCGGCACTAGCGGGAGTCTATGAGCAGTTCTTC	CASSLAALAGVYEQFF
many	15	TRBV11-2	TRBD1	TRBJ1-5	TGTGCCAGCAGCTGGACAGGGGGCGGCAATCAGCCCCAGCATTTT	CASSWTGGGNQPQHF
few	19	TRBV13	TRBD1	TRBJ2-1	TGTGCCAGCAGCTTAGGAGGGGACAGCCTAATCAGCTCCTACAATGAGCAGTTCTTC	CASSLGGDSLISSYNEQFF
.	15	TRBV18	.	TRBJ2-7	TGTGCCAGCTCACCCGTGGCGGGATTCTCCTACGATCAGTACTTC	CASSPVAGFSYDQYF
few	15	TRBV6-5	TRBD1	TRBJ2-7	TGTGCCAGCAGTTACTCTGAGACAGGGTCGAGTGAGCAGTACTTC	CASSYSETGSSEQYF
many	17	TRBV2	TRBD2	TRBJ2-3	TGTGCCAGCAGTCGGGGGACTAGCGGGAGTGTAGCAGATACGCAGTATTTT	CASSRGTSGSVADTQYF
many	11	TRBV15	.	TRBJ2-1	TGTGCCACCTACGACGGGGGTGAGCAGTTCTTC	CATYDGGEQFF
.	16	TRBV11-2	.	TRBJ1-4	TGTGCCAGCAGCCCGTGGTCGGGCAGGGGTCGTGAAAAACTGTTTTTT	CASSPWSGRGREKLFF
many	14	TRBV20-1	.	TRBJ2-1	TGCAGTGCTAGAGCCGGGGGGCATGGAAATGAGCAGTTCTTC	CSARAGGHGNEQFF
many	14	TRBV5-1	TRBD1	TRBJ2-3	TGCGCCAGCAGTAGAGGACAGGGATCAGATACGCAGTATTTT	CASSRGQGSDTQYF
.	15	TRBV7-9	TRBD1	TRBJ2-3	TGTGCCAGCAGCCGACAGGGACCGGGGACAGATACGCAGTATTTT	CASSRQGPGTDTQYF
many	14	TRBV7-2	.	TRBJ1-6	TGTGCCAGCAGGGGGCTTGGGGCCGGGTCACCCCTCCACTTT	CASRGLGAGSPLHF
many	17	TRBV28	.	TRBJ2-7	TGTGCCAGCAGTTTAAATGGCGGGGGCCTTAGGGCCTACGAGCAGTACTTC	CASSLNGGGLRAYEQYF
many	15	TRBV11-2	TRBD2	TRBJ2-5	TGTGCCAGCAGCTCGCCGGGAGCGGGAGGGGAGACCCAGTACTTC	CASSSPGAGGETQYF
many	16	TRBV15	.	TRBJ2-7	TGTGCCACCAGCAGAGATCGGTTCTCTGGGGGCGACGAGCAGTACTTC	CATSRDRFSGGDEQYF